One and the same sample provided the 31 T cell receptor beta chains below, sequenced in a study of T-cell memory formation after mild COVID-19. TCRdb re-called the 5' RACE reads through MiXCR, storing one row per CDR3 protein. The sample yields a few hundred thousand distinct CDR3 sequences, around 28% seen once. The sequenced material came from PBMCs or a T cell subset sorted from them (not recorded which). The receptors come from an adult woman who had mild COVID-19 (a few samples of this study predate the infection). Cell type and time point are not known.

There are a few counts of this clonotype. The chain employs TRBV4-3 and TRBJ2-7, with D tentatively TRBD1 (5 bases). Looked up from germline, CDR1 is LGHNA and CDR2 is YSLEER. V gave up 0 bases and J gave up 6 bases, with 12 bases separating them. The CDR3 has 14 residues. CDR3 amino acids: CASSQEAGPVEQYF. CDR3 sequence (DNA): TGCGCCAGCAGCCAAGAGGCAGGGCCGGTCGAGCAGTACTTC.

J is TRBJ1-6 and V is TRBV20-1; no clear D. Trimming shortened V by 2 bases and J by 8 bases, and 7 bases separated the two germline ends. The CDR3 is 12 amino acids. Germline V gene data show CDR1 as DFQATT and CDR2 as SNEGSKA (reference sequence). The CDR3 loop reads CSARRRDSPLHF. The DNA of the CDR3 is TGCAGTGCTAGAAGGAGGGATTCACCCCTCCACTTT.

This sequence joins TRBV20-1 and TRBJ2-7, with TRBD2 identical over 10 bases. The CDR3 contains 15 residues. The V gene end was trimmed by 5 bases and the J gene end by 7 bases; junction bases not matched to a gene: 14. Germline-derived CDR1 and CDR2 are DFQATT and SNEGSKA (reference sequence). The CDR3 here is CSAPQSGRALGEQYF. For the CDR3, the DNA is TGCAGTGCTCCTCAAAGCGGGAGGGCCCTTGGAGAGCAGTACTTC.

This clonotype appeared a few times. The chain has TRBV7-2 and TRBJ1-1, with D tentatively TRBD1 (5 bases). CDR3 length: 15 residues. The V and J ends lost 1 base and 4 bases respectively, with 13 bases between them. Germline V lookup: CDR1 SGHTA, CDR2 FQGNSA. The CDR3 sequence is CASSLVSGGVTEAFF. CDR3 nucleotides: TGTGCCAGCAGCTTAGTTTCTGGAGGGGTCACTGAAGCTTTCTTT.

The V gene is TRBV20-1, the J gene TRBJ1-1, with TRBD1 identical over 11 bases. Losses at the gene ends were 5 bases for V and 1 base for J; bases not matched to a gene: 3. The CDR3 length is 14 residues. In germline, CDR1 is DFQATT, CDR2 SNEGSKA (reference sequence). CDR3 loop: CSAGTGGRNTEAFF. CDR3 nucleotides: TGCAGTGCTGGGACAGGGGGAAGGAACACTGAAGCTTTCTTT.

The CDR3 loop is CASSLVGLFNEQFF. The CDR3 coding sequence is TGTGCCAGCAGCTTAGTGGGACTTTTCAATGAGCAGTTCTTC. This sequence joins TRBV7-2 and TRBJ2-1, with D perhaps TRBD2 (6 bases). V dropped 1 base and J dropped 6 bases, with 10 bases sitting between them. The germline V gene has CDR1 SGHTA and CDR2 FQGNSA. This CDR3 is built from 14 residues.

This chain joins TRBV5-1 and TRBJ1-5; no clear D gene. CDR3 length: 12 residues. Trimming pared 9 bases from V and 1 base from J, leaving 8 bases between. CDR1 SGHRS and CDR2 YFSETQ come from the germline V gene. The CDR3 nucleotides read TGCGCCAAAGGTGACAGCAATCAGCCCCAGCATTTT. Its translation is CAKGDSNQPQHF.

The chain is built from TRBV15 and TRBJ1-2; the D gene is possibly TRBD1 (5 bases). In germline, CDR1 is LNHNV, CDR2 YYDKDF (reference sequence). This CDR3 comprises 15 residues. V lost 0 bases, J lost 2 bases, and 10 bases lay in between. In nucleotides, the CDR3 is TGTGCCACCAGCAGAGATCTCGCAGGGAACTATGGCTACACCTTC. Protein sequence: CATSRDLAGNYGYTF. Based on the CDR3 plus reference TRBV15 and TRBJ1-2, the full variable domain is DAMVIQNPRYQVTQFGKPVTLSCSQTLNHNVMYWYQQKSSQAPKLLFHYYDKDFNNEADTPDNFQSRRPNTSFCFLDIRSPGLGDTAMYLCATSRDLAGNYGYTFGSGTRLTVV.

V gene TRBV28 combines with J gene TRBJ2-2; TRBD1 matches 7 bases. V trimming: 6 bases; J trimming: 6 bases; junction bases outside the gene matches: 10. From germline, CDR1 is MDHEN and CDR2 SYDVKM. CDR3 length equals 15 residues. CDR3 in amino acids: CASRRTGVVAGELFF. As DNA, the CDR3 is TGTGCCAGCAGAAGAACAGGGGTTGTCGCCGGGGAGCTGTTTTTT. The full variable domain, its missing parts supplied by reference TRBV28 and TRBJ2-2, is DVKVTQSSRYLVKRTGEKVFLECVQDMDHENMFWYRQDPGLGLRLIYFSYDVKMKEKGDIPEGYSVSREKKERFSLILESASTNQTSMYLCASRRTGVVAGELFFGEGSRLTVL.

The chain links TRBV14 to TRBJ2-7, with D tentatively TRBD1 or TRBD2 (6 bases each). V lost 0 bases and J 0 bases, leaving 21 bases between the germline ends. This CDR3 has 19 amino acids. Germline-derived CDR1 and CDR2 are SGHDN and FVKESK. The CDR3 is CASSQDMHRDFQSSYEQYF. CDR3 coding DNA: TGTGCCAGCAGCCAAGATATGCACAGGGACTTTCAAAGCTCCTACGAGCAGTACTTC.

The chain carries TRBV7-9 and TRBJ2-7; D is unresolved. This CDR3 has 13 residues. The germline gives CDR1 SEHNR, CDR2 FQNEAQ (reference sequence). Trimming removed 1 base from V and 9 bases from J, with 13 bases in between. CDR3 bases: TGTGCCAGCAGCTTAGGGATCCAAATGGGGCAGTACTTC. Translation: CASSLGIQMGQYF. Full variable domain (outside the CDR3, taken from reference TRBV7-9 and TRBJ2-7): DTGVSQNPRHKITKRGQNVTFRCDPISEHNRLYWYRQTLGQGPEFLTYFQNEAQLEKSRLLSDRFSAERPKGSFSTLEIQRTEQGDSAMYLCASSLGIQMGQYFGPGTRLTVT.

The chain couples TRBV7-9 to TRBJ2-1; the D is unclear. The length of the CDR3 is 12 residues. CDR1 SEHNR and CDR2 FQNEAQ come from the germline V gene (reference sequence). V dropped 5 bases and J dropped 9 bases, with 11 bases sitting between them. The CDR3 nucleotides read TGTGCCAGCAGCCATGCCTCGTTTGAGCAGTTCTTC. Encoded protein: CASSHASFEQFF. Full variable domain (missing parts from reference TRBV7-9 and TRBJ2-1): DTGVSQNPRHKITKRGQNVTFRCDPISEHNRLYWYRQTLGQGPEFLTYFQNEAQLEKSRLLSDRFSAERPKGSFSTLEIQRTEQGDSAMYLCASSHASFEQFFGPGTRLTVL.

V gene TRBV7-6 combines with J gene TRBJ1-3, with unresolved D. V was pared by 5 bases and J by 2 bases, with 10 bases between. The CDR3 is 14 residues long. Germline CDR1 SGHVS, CDR2 FNYEAQ. DNA for the CDR3: TGTGCCAGCAGCCCAGGAAGAACTGGAAACACCATATATTTT. It codes for CASSPGRTGNTIYF.

This clonotype was recorded a few times. The genes are TRBV6-2 or TRBV6-3 and TRBJ2-7; TRBD2 matches at 7 bases. J lost 0 bases, V lost 6 bases, and 5 bases had no gene match. The CDR3 is made up of 14 amino acids. Germline V gene data show CDR1 as MNHEY and CDR2 as SVGEGT. CDR3 loop: CASRPGLISYEQYF. In nucleotides, the CDR3 is TGTGCCAGCAGACCGGGACTAATCTCCTACGAGCAGTACTTC.

This clonotype was detected only a few times. The V call is TRBV5-1, the J call TRBJ1-1, with a tentative D call TRBD1 (5 bases). Trimming took 4 bases from V and 10 from J, leaving 20 bases between them. This CDR3 is 14 amino acids long. The V gene's germline CDR1 is SGHRS and CDR2 YFSETQ. The CDR3 bases are TGCGCCAGCAGCGCCACAACATCAGGGTTCGGAGCTTTCTTT. Translated, it gives CASSATTSGFGAFF.

This clonotype was seen more than once but under ten times. V is TRBV7-9 and J is TRBJ2-1; D is uncertain. V was trimmed by 1 base and J by 10 bases, leaving 8 bases between them. This CDR3 is 12 amino acids long. CDR1 and CDR2 from the germline V gene are SEHNR and FQNEAQ (reference sequence). For the CDR3, the DNA is TGTGCCAGCAGCTTAGATCTAGGCGAGCAGTTCTTC. Its protein is CASSLDLGEQFF.

V gene TRBV7-9 combines with J gene TRBJ2-7; D might be TRBD2 (5 bases). Per germline, CDR1 SEHNR and CDR2 FQNEAQ (reference sequence). Trimming cost V 3 bases and J 3 bases, with 21 bases left between them. This CDR3 comprises 17 residues. CDR3 nucleotide sequence: TGTGCCAGCAGCTTGTTGACTATCCAGCTTTTGGGCTACGAGCAGTACTTC. Translating it yields CASSLLTIQLLGYEQYF.

This sequence joins TRBV13 and TRBJ2-7, with a possible D match to TRBD1 (6 bases). The CDR3 is made up of 15 amino acids. From germline, CDR1 is PRHDT and CDR2 FYEKMQ (reference sequence). V lost 4 bases and J 4 bases, leaving 17 bases between the germline ends. CDR3 sequence: CASSSRATGDYEQYF. For the CDR3, the DNA is TGTGCCAGCAGCTCACGCGCGACAGGAGATTACGAGCAGTACTTC.

This chain's CDR3 is CASSPWRVTSYEQYF. The CDR3, as DNA: TGTGCCAGCAGCCCGTGGAGGGTAACGTCCTACGAGCAGTACTTC. V and J are TRBV7-9 and TRBJ2-7, with D possibly TRBD2 on 6 matching bases. The CDR3 is 15 amino acids. Trimming took off 5 bases at V and 1 base at J, with 15 bases between the two ends. The germline gives CDR1 SEHNR, CDR2 FQNEAQ (reference sequence).

This sequence joins TRBV5-4 and TRBJ1-1; D unresolved. CDR1 SGHNT and CDR2 YYREEE come from the germline V gene (reference sequence). This CDR3 has 12 residues. V lost 2 bases, J lost 5 bases, and 7 bases lay in between. The CDR3 sequence: CASSLLSTEAFF. CDR3 nucleotide sequence: TGTGCCAGCAGCTTACTATCTACTGAAGCTTTCTTT.

This rearrangement joins TRBV4-1 to TRBJ1-1; maybe TRBD1 (6 bases). V lost 0 bases and J lost 0, with 11 bases in between. The V gene's germline CDR1 is MGHRA and CDR2 YSYEKL. This CDR3 spans 16 amino acids. CDR3 loop: CASSQEVGTMNTEAFF. CDR3 coding DNA: TGCGCCAGCAGCCAAGAGGTTGGGACAATGAACACTGAAGCTTTCTTT.

The chain recombines TRBV2 with TRBJ1-1, with a tentative D call TRBD1 (5 bases). Germline lookup yields CDR1 SNHLY and CDR2 FYNNEI. V was shortened by 3 bases and J by 7 bases, with 15 bases between the two germline ends. This CDR3 is built from 14 residues. CDR3 region: CASSDPRSGDEAFF. The DNA of the CDR3 is TGTGCCAGCAGTGATCCCAGATCGGGGGATGAAGCTTTCTTT.

This rearrangement joins TRBV2 to TRBJ2-7, with 8 bases matching TRBD2. CDR3 length equals 17 residues. Trimming cost V 7 bases and J 4 bases; bases outside gene matches: 18. Germline CDR1 reads SNHLY; CDR2 reads FYNNEI. The CDR3 sequence: CASKYSPVSGDSYEQYF. CDR3 sequence (DNA): TGTGCCAGCAAATACTCCCCGGTTAGCGGGGACTCATACGAGCAGTACTTC. Drawing the rest from reference TRBV2 and TRBJ2-7, the complete variable domain is EPEVTQTPSHQVTQMGQEVILRCVPISNHLYFYWYRQILGQKVEFLVSFYNNEISEKSEIFDDQFSVERPDGSNFTLKIRSTKLEDSAMYFCASKYSPVSGDSYEQYFGPGTRLTVT.

This clonotype showed up just a few times. The rearrangement uses TRBV20-1 and TRBJ1-2; D is uncertain. The V gene lost 3 bases and the J gene lost 1 base, with 6 bases spanning the gap. Germline-derived CDR1 and CDR2 are DFQATT and SNEGSKA (reference sequence). This CDR3 region has 12 residues. The DNA of the CDR3 is TGCAGTGCTAGCCCACGTAACTATGGCTACACCTTC. Its protein is CSASPRNYGYTF.

V usage is TRBV3-1 and J usage is TRBJ2-1; TRBD1 or TRBD2 may be the D gene (5 bases each). The CDR3 contains 14 residues. Trimming shortened V by 4 bases and J by 4 bases, and 11 bases separated the two germline ends. The germline V gene encodes CDR1 LGHDT and CDR2 YNNKEL (reference sequence). The CDR3 is CASSLRDHYNEQFF. CDR3 coding DNA: TGTGCCAGCAGCCTCCGGGACCATTACAATGAGCAGTTCTTC.

This clonotype was seen a few times. The rearrangement uses TRBV20-1 and TRBJ2-7; tentatively, D is TRBD1 (5 bases). CDR1 and CDR2 (germline): DFQATT, SNEGSKA (reference sequence). This CDR3 has 13 residues. Between the trimmed V and J ends, which lost 2 bases and 2 bases, there was a span of 10 bases. DNA for the CDR3: TGCAGTGCTAGATCCAGGGCCACCTACGAGCAGTACTTC. Its protein is CSARSRATYEQYF.

The V call is TRBV29-1, the J call TRBJ2-7, with D unclear. Germline V lookup: CDR1 SQVTM, CDR2 ANQGSEA. CDR3 length: 13 amino acids. V shed 3 bases and J shed 2 bases, with 11 bases lying between them. CDR3 sequence reads: CSVEVAPTYEQYF. CDR3 in DNA: TGCAGCGTTGAGGTGGCGCCCACCTACGAGCAGTACTTC.

This rearrangement joins TRBV6-1 to TRBJ1-5, with 7 bases identical to TRBD1. The CDR3 consists of 15 residues. Unmatched junction bases numbered 11, after V lost 4 bases and J lost 8 bases. CDR1 is MNHNS and CDR2 is SASEGT in the germline V gene. CDR3 sequence: CASSGQTGDREPQHF. The CDR3 DNA is TGTGCCAGCAGTGGGCAAACAGGGGATCGGGAGCCCCAGCATTTT.

The genes are TRBV9 and TRBJ1-1; D is unclear. The CDR3 extends over 15 amino acids. V lost 4 bases and J 0 bases, leaving 13 bases between the germline ends. CDR1 and CDR2 (germline): SGDLS, YYNGEE. The CDR3 nucleotides are TGTGCCAGCAGCCCAGAAAAGACGATGAACACTGAAGCTTTCTTT. It specifies CASSPEKTMNTEAFF.

The sample holds a few counts of this clonotype. CDR3 sequence reads: CASSLKGTEQYF. The CDR3 bases are TGTGCCAGCAGCTTAAAGGGTACAGAGCAGTACTTC. The chain recombines TRBV7-8 with TRBJ2-7; no clear D gene. CDR1 and CDR2 (germline): SGHVS, FQNEAQ. Trimming cost V 2 bases and J 7 bases, with 9 bases left between them. This CDR3 contains 12 residues. Supplemented by reference TRBV7-8 and TRBJ2-7, the full variable domain reads GAGVSQSPRYKVAKRGQDVALRCDPISGHVSLFWYQQALGQGPEFLTYFQNEAQLDKSGLPSDRFFAERPEGSVSTLKIQRTQQEDSAVYLCASSLKGTEQYFGPGTRLTVT.

This chain uses TRBV7-8 with TRBJ2-5; 10 nucleotides align to TRBD2. The CDR3 is made up of 15 amino acids. CDR1 and CDR2 from the germline V gene are SGHVS and FQNEAQ. The trim removed 3 bases at V and 5 bases at J, leaving 6 bases unmatched. CDR3: CASSFLLAGEETQYF. DNA of the CDR3: TGTGCCAGCAGCTTCCTCCTAGCGGGGGAGGAGACCCAGTACTTC.